A single TCR beta chain is shown here with its context. The CDR3 is 17 residues long. Germline values: CDR1 SGHAT, CDR2 FQNNGV. Unmatched junction bases numbered 17, after V lost 5 bases and J lost 6 bases. The data originate from a study of T cells in Graves' hyperthyroidism and ophthalmopathy. Enrolled ophthalmopathy patients presented with a Clinical Activity Score of at least 3, a NOSPECS grade of at least 4, and disease duration under 3 months. Clinicians diagnosed patients from clinical symptoms, serum thyroxine and TRAb, thyroid ultrasound and orbital computed tomography. TCR beta CDR3 regions were amplified from RNA transcripts. The TCR CDR3 first-round RT-PCR relied on the HTBI primer set. TCRdb redid the calling of the multiplex PCR reads with MiXCR, one entry per CDR3 protein. The profile covers 500,000 or so distinct CDR3 sequences, with 17% appearing a single time and roughly 15% taken by the ten largest.

The J gene is TRBJ2-3, the V gene TRBV11-2, with TRBD2 matching over 7 bases. The sample consisted of blood. The TCR comes from a woman under 30 with Graves' ophthalmopathy. The CDR3 coding sequence is TGTGCCAGCAGCCCCAGTCCCCTAGCGGTCGGGAGGGATACGCAGTATTTT. Protein: CASSPSPLAVGRDTQYF. Full variable domain (remainder filled in from reference TRBV11-2 and TRBJ2-3): EAGVAQSPRYKIIEKRQSVAFWCNPISGHATLYWYQQILGQGPKLLIQFQNNGVVDDSQLPKDRFSAERLKGVDSTLKIQPAKLEDSAVYLCASSPSPLAVGRDTQYFGPGTRLTVL.